This T cell receptor beta chain was captured in a study of cytomegalovirus exposure and HLA in healthy donors. Study-wide context: Genetic ancestry analysis placed about 76% of the 350 to 500 donors that were genotyped in the Caucasian-associated cluster. General observations from the study: It emerged from a later analysis that several of the most significant clusters appeared to be linked to common viral pathogens.

As concerns this clone: Antigen unknown.

The PCR employed 60 Vbeta primers together with 13 Jbeta primers. Generated by immunoSEQ multiplex PCR, the TCRdb table keeps only in-frame clones and is missing some. The data contain approximately 160,000 clones, 80% to 85% of them seen just once; the ten biggest clones take up roughly 4%. Germline trimming cut 4 bases from V and 6 bases from J; bases unmatched to any gene: 1. The CDR3 totals 14 residues. Germline-derived CDR1 and CDR2 are SGHTA and FQGTGA. The sample taken for sequencing was PBMCs. This rearrangement joins TRBV7-3 to TRBJ2-1, with 12 bases identical to TRBD2. The sequence was collected from a man aged 45-65 years in good health and CMV-seropositive. CDR3 in DNA: TGTGCCAGCAGCTCTAGCGGGAGGGCCAATGAGCAGTTCTTC. The encoded protein is CASSSSGRANEQFF. The full variable domain, rest sourced from reference TRBV7-3 and TRBJ2-1, is GAGVSQTPSNKVTEKGKYVELRCDPISGHTALYWYRQSLGQGPEFLIYFQGTGAADDSGLPNDRFFAVRPEGSVSTLKIQRTERGDSAVYLCASSSSGRANEQFFGPGTRLTVL.